The T cell receptor beta chain under discussion was sequenced for a study of T cell repertoires in cytomegalovirus infection. Overall study: Used in the study were CMV epitopes, some recently identified and HLA-C-restricted, others well-studied and HLA-B-restricted. In public TCR beta signatures, there were indications of both CMV infection and matching HLA type. Whole-study findings and limits: Using cumulative public TCR beta family frequency, the authors identified those who carried CMV together with the relevant HLA. HLA-C-restricted CMV-specific TCR beta clonotypes were dominant in the ex vivo response.

Each CDR3 protein is one row after TCRdb ran MiXCR on the reads. The sample consists of more than 250,000 distinct CDR3 sequences, around a quarter of them appearing once. Germline assignment: CDR1 SGHAT and CDR2 FQNNGV. Trimming took 5 bases from V and 2 from J, leaving 22 bases between them. This CDR3 region has 18 residues. In the case of this clonotype: Its target is not known.

The TCR sequence derives from a human donor in good health (CMV status not recorded). Some clones in this sample may be carry-over from other donors' samples. Sequenced here: cultured PBMCs, sampled from culture after CMV antigen stimulation. The chain has TRBV11-2 and TRBJ2-1; a weak D match, TRBD2 (6 bases). The CDR3 protein is CASSIGVNQRAAYNEQFF. The CDR3 nucleotides read TGTGCCAGCAGCATCGGTGTTAACCAGCGGGCTGCCTACAATGAGCAGTTCTTC.